These 6 T cell receptor beta chains were sequenced from one sample in a study of blood T cells in healthy people across ages. The authors ran a second PCR of 7 to 11 cycles using a sample-barcoded 5' primer and a J-beta primer mix. TCRdb used MiXCR to reprocess the 5' RACE reads, holding one entry per CDR3 protein. The sample records 600,000 to 800,000 distinct CDR3 sequences, over 40% being singletons. Sequences were obtained from blood. All receptors come from a woman aged 80 or over in good health.

The genes are TRBV9 and TRBJ1-6; D is unclear. Trimming removed 0 bases from V and 9 bases from J, with 4 bases in between. This CDR3 region has 12 residues. Germline V gene sequence: CDR1 SGDLS, CDR2 YYNGEE. The CDR3 here is CASSVGGSPLHF. Here the CDR3 DNA reads TGTGCCAGCAGCGTAGGGGGTTCACCCCTCCACTTT.

The genes are TRBV20-1 and TRBJ2-1; the D gene is possibly TRBD1 (5 bases). V lost 4 bases, J lost 4 bases, and 11 bases lay in between. Germline V CDR1 and CDR2: DFQATT, SNEGSKA (reference sequence). This CDR3 region has 13 residues. The CDR3 DNA sequence: TGCAGTGCTACTCCGGACACGTACAATGAGCAGTTCTTC. Its translation is CSATPDTYNEQFF.

This chain links TRBV14 with TRBJ1-2; the D is unclear. V lost 3 bases and J lost 4, with 12 bases in between. In germline, CDR1 is SGHDN, CDR2 FVKESK. The CDR3 consists of 14 residues. CDR3: CASSHQDPLYGYTF. As DNA, the CDR3 is TGTGCCAGCAGCCACCAAGATCCCCTCTATGGCTACACCTTC.

This clonotype was counted a few times. The V call is TRBV28, the J call TRBJ1-2; a weak D match, TRBD1 (5 bases). The V and J ends lost 8 bases and 1 base respectively, with 20 bases between them. CDR1 and CDR2 from the germline V gene are MDHEN and SYDVKM. The CDR3 length is 16 residues. In nucleotides, the CDR3 is TGTGCCAGCGGAAGTGGGGGGATACAGGATAACTATGGCTACACCTTC. Translating it yields CASGSGGIQDNYGYTF.

J is TRBJ2-7 and V is TRBV7-9; 12 nucleotides agree with TRBD2. The J call may be mistaken, given a closer DNA end match to TRBJ2-5. The CDR3 loop spans 18 amino acids. CDR1 and CDR2 from the germline V gene are SEHNR and FQNEAQ (reference sequence). The DNA of the CDR3 is TGTGCCAGCAGCTCCGTAGATGCCGGGACTAGCGGGCTCGAGACCCAGTACTTC. This gives the protein CASSSVDAGTSGLETQYF.

V gene TRBV5-1 combines with J gene TRBJ2-1, with a weak D call TRBD1 (5 bases). The CDR3 runs to 15 residues. Trimming cost V 3 bases and J 2 bases, with 12 bases left between them. From germline, CDR1 is SGHRS and CDR2 YFSETQ. CDR3 sequence (DNA): TGCGCCAGCAGCTCGGACAATCCTGCCTACAATGAGCAGTTCTTC. Protein product: CASSSDNPAYNEQFF.